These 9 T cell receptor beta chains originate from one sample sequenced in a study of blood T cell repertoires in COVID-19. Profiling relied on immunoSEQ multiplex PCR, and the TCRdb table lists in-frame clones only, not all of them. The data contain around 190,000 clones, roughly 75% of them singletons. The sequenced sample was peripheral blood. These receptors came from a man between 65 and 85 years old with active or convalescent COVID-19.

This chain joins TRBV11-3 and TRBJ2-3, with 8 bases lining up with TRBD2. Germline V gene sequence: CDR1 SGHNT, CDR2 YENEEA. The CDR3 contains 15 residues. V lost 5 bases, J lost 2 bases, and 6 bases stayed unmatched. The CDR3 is CASSLGGGFTDTQYF. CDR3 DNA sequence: TGTGCCAGCAGCCTCGGCGGGGGGTTCACAGATACGCAGTATTTT. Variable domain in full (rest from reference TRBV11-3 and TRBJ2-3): EAGVVQSPRYKIIEKKQPVAFWCNPISGHNTLYWYLQNLGQGPELLIRYENEEAVDDSQLPKDRFSAERLKGVDSTLKIQPAELGDSAVYLCASSLGGGFTDTQYFGPGTRLTVL.

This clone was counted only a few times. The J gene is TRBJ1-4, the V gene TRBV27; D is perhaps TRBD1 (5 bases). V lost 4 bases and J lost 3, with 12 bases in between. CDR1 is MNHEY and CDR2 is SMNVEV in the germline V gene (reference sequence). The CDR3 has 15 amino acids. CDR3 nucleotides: TGTGCCAGCAGTTCGTCGGGGGTCCCTAATGAAAAACTGTTTTTT. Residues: CASSSSGVPNEKLFF.

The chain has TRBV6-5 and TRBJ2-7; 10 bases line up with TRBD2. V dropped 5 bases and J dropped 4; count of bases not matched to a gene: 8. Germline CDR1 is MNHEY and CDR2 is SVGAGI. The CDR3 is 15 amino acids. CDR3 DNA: TGTGCCAGCAGTCATTACCCTAGCGGGAGTTACGAGCAGTACTTC. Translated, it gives CASSHYPSGSYEQYF.

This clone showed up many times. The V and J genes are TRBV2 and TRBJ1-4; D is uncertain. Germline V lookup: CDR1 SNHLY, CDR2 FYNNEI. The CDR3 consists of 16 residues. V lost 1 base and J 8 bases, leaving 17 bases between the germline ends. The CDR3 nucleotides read TGTGCCAGCAGTGAAGTCGGGGAAGAACTGGAAGAAAAACTGTTTTTT. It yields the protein CASSEVGEELEEKLFF.

The CDR3 reads CASSKFAAPPTKASGNTIYF. The CDR3 DNA sequence: TGTGCCAGCAGCAAATTCGCTGCCCCCCCCACTAAGGCCTCTGGAAACACCATATATTTT. V and J are TRBV21-1 and TRBJ1-3. TRBV21-1 is a known pseudogene. This CDR3 has 20 amino acids.

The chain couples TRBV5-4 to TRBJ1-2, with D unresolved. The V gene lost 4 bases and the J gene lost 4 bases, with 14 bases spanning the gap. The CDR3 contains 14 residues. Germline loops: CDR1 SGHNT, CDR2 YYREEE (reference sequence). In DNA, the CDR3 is TGTGCCAGCAGCCCCCCCACAGTAACCTATGGCTACACCTTC. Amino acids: CASSPPTVTYGYTF.

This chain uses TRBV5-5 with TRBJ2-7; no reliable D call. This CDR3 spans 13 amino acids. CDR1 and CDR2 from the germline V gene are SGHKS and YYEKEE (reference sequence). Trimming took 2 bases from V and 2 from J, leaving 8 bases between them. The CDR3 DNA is TGTGCCAGCAGCTTATTGATAGCCTACGAGCAGTACTTC. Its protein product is CASSLLIAYEQYF. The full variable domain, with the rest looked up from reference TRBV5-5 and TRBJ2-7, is DAGVTQSPTHLIKTRGQQVTLRCSPISGHKSVSWYQQVLGQGPQFIFQYYEKEERGRGNFPDRFSARQFPNYSSELNVNALLLGDSALYLCASSLLIAYEQYFGPGTRLTVT.

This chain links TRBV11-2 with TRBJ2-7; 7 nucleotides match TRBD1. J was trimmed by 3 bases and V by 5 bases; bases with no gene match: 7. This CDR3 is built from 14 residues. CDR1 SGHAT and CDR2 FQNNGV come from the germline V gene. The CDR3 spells CASSQGQTIYEQYF. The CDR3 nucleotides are TGTGCCAGCAGCCAGGGACAGACAATCTACGAGCAGTACTTC.

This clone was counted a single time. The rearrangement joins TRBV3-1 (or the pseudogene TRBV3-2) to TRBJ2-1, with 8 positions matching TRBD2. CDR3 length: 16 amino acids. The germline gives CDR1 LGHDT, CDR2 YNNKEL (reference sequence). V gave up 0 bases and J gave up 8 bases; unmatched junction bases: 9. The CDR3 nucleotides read TGTGCCAGCAGCCAAGATCTCGGTAGCGGGGTTGATGAGCAGTTCTTC. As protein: CASSQDLGSGVDEQFF.